This T cell receptor (beta chain) is from a study of cytomegalovirus exposure and HLA in healthy donors. Amplification used 60 Vbeta primers and 13 Jbeta primers. TCRdb keeps only in-frame clones here, not all; method: immunoSEQ multiplex PCR. Of 160,000 or so clones listed, approximately 80% are singletons. CDR3 length: 11 residues. Trimming took 10 bases from V and 5 from J, leaving 12 bases between them. This TCR was recovered from a man younger than 30 in good health and CMV-seropositive. The chain employs TRBV23-1 and TRBJ2-7; D call uncertain. TRBV23-1 is labeled an ORF, and its function is uncertain. The sequenced sample consisted of PBMCs. CDR3 residues: CATEDIDEQYF. In DNA form, the CDR3 reads TGCGCCACCGAGGATATAGACGAGCAGTACTTC.